This is a list of T cell receptor beta chains from one sample in a study of CD8 T cells in Susac syndrome. TCRdb recomputed calls from the immunoSEQ multiplex PCR reads with MiXCR, one row per CDR3 protein. The profile shows about 210,000 distinct CDR3 sequences, around 95% of them singletons. The sequenced sample consisted of CD4+ T cells from PBMCs. Receptors originate from a human donor with multiple sclerosis. CDR3s include the opening cysteine and the closing phenylalanine or tryptophan. D genes are given only for firm matches. A clone size is listed for some rows: how often the clone was seen (once, few, many), or a class if it is expanded.

abundance,d_gene,v_gene,j_gene,CDR3nt,CDR3aa
once,TRBD1,TRBV28,TRBJ2-7,TGTGCCAGCAAGACAGGGGGAGCCTACGAGCAGTACTTC,CASKTGGAYEQYF
.,.,TRBV6-5,TRBJ2-3,TGTGCCAGCAGCCCCCGATCCCCCCCGTATACGCAGTATTTT,CASSPRSPPYTQYF
few,.,TRBV5-1,TRBJ1-6,TGCGCCAGCAGCTTGGAGCGGGGGAGCAATTCACCCCTCCACTTT,CASSLERGSNSPLHF
.,TRBD2,TRBV28,TRBJ2-1,TGTGCCAGCACTAGCGGGAACTCCTACAATGAGCAGTTCTTC,CASTSGNSYNEQFF
once,.,TRBV30,TRBJ2-1,TGTGCCTGGAGTGTATGGGCTACAAGCTCCTACAATGAGCAGTTCTTC,CAWSVWATSSYNEQFF
.,TRBD1,TRBV7-2,TRBJ2-2,TGTGCCAGCAGCCCCTGGGACAGTCACACCGGGGAGCTGTTTTTT,CASSPWDSHTGELFF
.,TRBD1,TRBV5-1,TRBJ2-2,TGCGCCAGCAGCTCCTCGGGACAGGGGTCTTCCGGGGAGCTGTTTTTT,CASSSSGQGSSGELFF
.,.,TRBV4-2,TRBJ2-5,TGTGCCAGCAGCCAACAAGTCGACAGATTCCAAGAGACCCAGTACTTC,CASSQQVDRFQETQYF
.,.,TRBV12-3/TRBV12-4,TRBJ2-6,TGTGCCAGCAGTTTGAGGGGAGCTGGGGCCAACGTCCTGACTTTC,CASSLRGAGANVLTF
.,.,TRBV6-6,TRBJ1-2,TGTGCCAGCAGTTCACAGAACAGCTATGGCTACACCTTC,CASSSQNSYGYTF
.,.,TRBV3-1,TRBJ2-1,TGTGCCAGCAGCCAATCGGCCCTGCCATACAATGAGCAGTTCTTC,CASSQSALPYNEQFF
.,.,TRBV10-3,TRBJ2-5,TGTGCCATCAGTGAGTCAGGTGGGACCCAGTACTTC,CAISESGGTQYF
.,TRBD2,TRBV12-5,TRBJ2-5,TGTGCTAGTGGTTTAGTAGCCGGACTAGCGGGAAGAGAGACCCAGTACTTC,CASGLVAGLAGRETQYF
.,.,TRBV7-2,TRBJ2-1,TGTGCCAGCAGCACTAAAATTGGTCTAGAATACAATGAGCAGTTCTTC,CASSTKIGLEYNEQFF
.,.,TRBV7-9,TRBJ1-2,TGTGCCAGCAGCTCGACACCGTCCCTATTC,CASSSTPSLF
.,.,TRBV27,TRBJ2-7,TGTGCCAGCAGTGCCAGGGGCCTTGCCTACGAGCAGTACTTC,CASSARGLAYEQYF
.,TRBD2,TRBV3-1,TRBJ2-2,TGTGCCAGCAGCCAAGTTCCGGGACTAGCGGGAAGCCTAACAGCGAACACCGGGGAGCTGTTTTTT,CASSQVPGLAGSLTANTGELFF
.,.,TRBV14,TRBJ1-1,TGTGCCAGCAGCCAACGGGGGATCGGCACTGAAGCTTTCTTT,CASSQRGIGTEAFF
.,.,TRBV9,TRBJ2-7,TGTGCCAGCAGCGTCGGCCCGAGGGGCGAGCAGTACTTC,CASSVGPRGEQYF
.,TRBD2,TRBV25-1,TRBJ2-2,TGTGCCAGCAGTGAAAGGACTAGCGGGAGGGATGGGCTGTTTTTT,CASSERTSGRDGLFF
.,.,TRBV2,TRBJ1-2,TGTGCCAGCAGCCCAAGGACGGATAACTATGGCTACACCTTC,CASSPRTDNYGYTF
.,TRBD2,TRBV7-2,TRBJ2-3,TGTGCCAGCAGCTTAGGAGCTAGCGGGGATGGCACAGATACGCAGTATTTT,CASSLGASGDGTDTQYF
.,TRBD2,TRBV15,TRBJ2-5,TGTGCCACCAGCCGAGGAACTAGCGGGGGGCAAGAGACCCAGTACTTC,CATSRGTSGGQETQYF
few,.,TRBV11-2,TRBJ2-7,TGTGCCAGCAGCTACTCCCGGGGTTCCTACGAGCAGTACTTC,CASSYSRGSYEQYF
few,.,TRBV7-9,TRBJ2-3,TGTGCCAGCACCTCTACCACAGATACGCAGTATTTT,CASTSTTDTQYF
once,TRBD2,TRBV7-3,TRBJ2-7,TGTGCCAGCAGCTTAACGGCTAGCGGGGCCTACGAGCAGTACTTC,CASSLTASGAYEQYF
.,TRBD2,TRBV20-1,TRBJ2-7,TGCAGTGCTCACAAAGGGCCTAGCGGGAGTTTGGGTGAGCAGTACTTC,CSAHKGPSGSLGEQYF
.,TRBD2,TRBV20-1,TRBJ2-7,TGCAGTGCGCTAACTAGCGGGGCGAGACACGAGCAGTACTTC,CSALTSGARHEQYF
.,.,TRBV12-3/TRBV12-4,TRBJ1-5,TGTGCCAGCAGTTCGACTGAAAGGGCTTTTCTGCCCCAGCATTTT,CASSSTERAFLPQHF
.,.,TRBV20-1,TRBJ1-2,TGCAGTGTTACAGGGATCCCGAACTATGGCTACACCTTC,CSVTGIPNYGYTF
.,.,TRBV20-1,TRBJ2-1,TGCAGCGTCTACGGAAACAATGAGCAGTTCTTC,CSVYGNNEQFF
.,TRBD2,TRBV20-1,TRBJ2-5,TGCAGTGCTGCAAGCTCGGGAGGCACAAGAGAGACCCAGTACTTC,CSAASSGGTRETQYF
.,.,TRBV5-1,TRBJ1-2,TGCGCCAGCAGCTTGGGACAGGCAATCGACTATGGCTACACCTTC,CASSLGQAIDYGYTF
.,.,TRBV29-1,TRBJ2-5,TGCAGCGTTGAGGGGTATTTGAGAGAGACCCAGTACTTC,CSVEGYLRETQYF
.,.,TRBV6-6,TRBJ1-1,TGTGCCAGTTGTGGGGACAAGCGCACTGAAGCTTTCTTT,CASCGDKRTEAFF
.,.,TRBV20-1,TRBJ1-2,TGCAGTGCTATTCCGGGGGGGTCGCCTAACTATGGCTACACCTTC,CSAIPGGSPNYGYTF